This paragraph covers one TCR beta chain sequence. Its antigen is still unknown. Germline V gene lookup returns CDR1 LGHDT and CDR2 YNNKEL (reference sequence). The CDR3 extends over 15 amino acids. J lost 3 bases, V lost 4 bases, and 7 bases had no gene match. Assay used: immunoSEQ multiplex PCR; TCRdb lists only in-frame clones, some missing. The sample has 71,000 or so clones, roughly three quarters seen once. This specimen comes from a study of vaccination effects on CD4 cells after COVID-19. Study in general: Vaccine administered to participants consisted of two doses of either BNT162b2 or mRNA-1273. Findings and caveats of the study: Long after vaccination, the clones induced by infection and by vaccine shrank markedly in size.

Prior to sequencing, the ViraFEST assay stimulated PBMC with viral peptide pools, which expanded the antigen-specific CD4+ T cells. Investigators separated out CD4+ T cells once around nine days of culture had passed. According to the study, vaccine recipients showed no prior SARS-CoV-2 infection and negative nucleocapsid antibodies. PBMC cultures contained 1.5 million to 2 million cells per well, roughly 10 IU/ml IL-2 and roughly 9.5 ug/ml peptides. The sequences come from CD4+ T cells from PBMCs cultured with HCoV-OC43 spike peptides, collected before COVID-19 vaccination. Subset in this sample: HCoV-OC43 spike overlapping peptide pool stimulation. The receptor's source is a human donor who received a COVID-19 vaccine. The chain uses TRBV3-1 (or the pseudogene TRBV3-2) and TRBJ2-5; 8 bases align to TRBD2. The CDR3 DNA sequence: TGTGCCAGCAGCCCGGGACTAGTCGCGGAAGAGACCCAGTACTTC. Its protein product is CASSPGLVAEETQYF.